Listed here are 32 T cell receptor beta chains from one sample, sequenced in a study of blood T cells in healthy people across ages (dated by TCRdb to 2015 to 2017). Library construction relied on 5' RACE. TCRdb records Illumina HiSeq 2500 as the sequencer. A second PCR of about 7 to 12 cycles was performed with a sample-barcoded 5' primer and a J-beta primer mix. Using fastp at Q25 and MiXCR, TCRdb reprocessed the public reads and kept productive beta chains. Merged by CDR3 protein, the rows form single entries marked with the most common genes and DNA. The sample table holds 1,300,000 or so distinct CDR3 sequences, of which approximately 63% were seen once. The top ten constitute approximately 7% of the sample. Specimen: blood. Receptors originate from a man in his late teens or twenties in good health.

This clonotype has more than one count but fewer than ten. The V call is TRBV29-1, the J call TRBJ2-3, with a weak D call TRBD2 (6 bases). Germline CDR1 SQVTM, CDR2 ANQGSEA. The germline V and J ends were trimmed by 3 bases and 4 bases, with 8 bases remaining between them. This CDR3 is 12 amino acids long. CDR3: CSVEGDSDTQYF. DNA of the CDR3: TGCAGCGTTGAGGGGGACTCAGATACGCAGTATTTT.

The rearrangement uses TRBV7-9 and TRBJ2-7, with D unclear. CDR1 is SEHNR, CDR2 FQNEAQ, per germline (reference sequence). This CDR3 region has 13 residues. Deletions cut 5 bases from V and 3 bases from J, with 11 bases between. The CDR3 is CASSPGDNYEQYF. CDR3 nucleotide sequence: TGTGCCAGCAGCCCCGGCGACAACTACGAGCAGTACTTC. Full variable domain (remainder filled in from reference TRBV7-9 and TRBJ2-7): DTGVSQNPRHKITKRGQNVTFRCDPISEHNRLYWYRQTLGQGPEFLTYFQNEAQLEKSRLLSDRFSAERPKGSFSTLEIQRTEQGDSAMYLCASSPGDNYEQYFGPGTRLTVT.

This clonotype was seen more than once but under ten times. V is TRBV12-3 or TRBV12-4 and J is TRBJ1-1; no definite D call. The CDR3 contains 13 residues. V shed 1 base and J shed 4 bases, with 7 bases lying between them. CDR3 nucleotides: TGTGCCAGCAGTTTAGACAGCTTCACTGAAGCTTTCTTT. This gives the protein CASSLDSFTEAFF.

Points on this clonotype: Germline and junction disagree at one end, which may indicate a read error. This chain joins TRBV6-2 or TRBV6-3 and TRBJ1-2; no clear D. Germline V lookup: CDR1 MNHEY, CDR2 SVGEGT. The CDR3 totals 15 residues. Here the CDR3 DNA reads TGTGCCAGCAGTTACGGGCGGCTGCTGGGTGATGGCTATACCTTC. It translates to CASSYGRLLGDGYTF.

V gene TRBV6-5 combines with J gene TRBJ1-2; D is ambiguous. The CDR3 runs to 13 residues. V lost 2 bases and J lost 0, with 4 bases in between. Germline V gives CDR1 MNHEY, CDR2 SVGAGI. As DNA, the CDR3 is TGTGCCAGCAGTTACACCACTAACTATGGCTACACCTTC. Residues: CASSYTTNYGYTF.

Concerning this clonotype itself: Just one base apart from a much larger clone, this may be a read error. This chain joins TRBV7-2 and TRBJ2-1, with D uncertain. Germline CDR1 SGHTA, CDR2 FQGNSA. CDR3 size: 12 residues. Trimming took 1 base from V and 5 from J, leaving 3 bases between them. For the CDR3, the DNA is TGTGCCAGCAGCTTAGACCACAATGAGCAGTTCTTC. Protein product: CASSLDHNEQFF.

This clonotype was recorded once. V and J are TRBV20-1 and TRBJ2-7; no reliable D call. The CDR3 runs 11 residues. V lost 3 bases to trimming and J lost 6 bases, with 9 bases between them. CDR1 and CDR2 (germline): DFQATT, SNEGSKA (reference sequence). CDR3 nucleotides: TGCAGTGCTAGCAGGTTGGGCGAGCAGTACTTC. This encodes CSASRLGEQYF.

The chain combines TRBV12-3 or TRBV12-4 with TRBJ1-6; perhaps TRBD1 as D (5 bases). The CDR3 extends over 14 amino acids. Trimming removed 3 bases from V and 8 bases from J, with 11 bases in between. The CDR3 protein is CASSLKGRDSPLHF. The CDR3 bases are TGTGCCAGCAGTTTGAAGGGGAGAGATTCACCCCTCCACTTT.

There are a few counts of this clonotype. The rearrangement uses TRBV29-1 and TRBJ2-1, with 9 bases matching TRBD1. Germline V gene sequence: CDR1 SQVTM, CDR2 ANQGSEA. V shed 6 bases and J 6 bases; nucleotides not matched to a gene: 9. This CDR3 comprises 14 residues. CDR3 sequence reads: CSVTRDRVTNEQFF. For the CDR3, the DNA is TGCAGCGTCACACGGGACAGGGTTACCAATGAGCAGTTCTTC.

This clonotype showed up just a few times. The chain carries TRBV20-1 and TRBJ2-7; a weak D match, TRBD1 (6 bases). The ends were cut back, 3 bases at V and 2 bases at J, with 14 bases in the middle. The CDR3 length is 14 residues. CDR1 DFQATT and CDR2 SNEGSKA come from the germline V gene (reference sequence). CDR3 in DNA: TGCAGTGCTAGTGGGACACTTCAACCCTACGAGCAGTACTTC. Translation gives CSASGTLQPYEQYF.

This clonotype was recorded once. The J gene is TRBJ1-2, the V gene TRBV9, with D hard to call. The germline V gene encodes CDR1 SGDLS and CDR2 YYNGEE. The CDR3 has 12 amino acids. The V end was cut by 2 bases, the J end by 2 bases, with 4 bases between. This CDR3 reads CASSVVNYGYTF. In DNA, the CDR3 is TGTGCCAGCAGCGTGGTCAACTATGGCTACACCTTC.

This chain uses TRBV12-3 or TRBV12-4 with TRBJ2-1, with 10 nucleotides matching TRBD2. The CDR3 sequence is 15 residues long. With 8 bases clipped from V and 8 bases from J, the junction kept 12 bases outside the gene matches. The CDR3 reads CASRRGSGGLDEQFF. CDR3 in DNA: TGTGCCAGCCGGCGGGGTAGCGGGGGGCTCGATGAGCAGTTCTTC.

This chain connects TRBV19 to TRBJ2-4; no clear D gene. The CDR3 totals 14 residues. The V and J ends lost 5 bases and 8 bases respectively, with 16 bases between them. From germline, CDR1 is LNHDA and CDR2 SQIVND (reference sequence). The CDR3 here is CASSPDAYKDIQYF. Here the CDR3 DNA reads TGTGCCAGTAGTCCGGACGCCTATAAGGACATTCAGTACTTC.

This rearrangement joins TRBV11-2 to TRBJ2-7; no clear D. Germline CDR1 is SGHAT and CDR2 is FQNNGV. This CDR3 has 13 amino acids. V lost 5 bases to trimming and J lost 4 bases, with 12 bases between them. For the CDR3, the DNA is TGTGCCAGCAGCGACTCGGCCGATTACGAGCAGTACTTC. It codes for CASSDSADYEQYF.

V gene TRBV4-3 combines with J gene TRBJ1-2, with D hard to call. Trimming removed 0 bases from V and 2 bases from J, with 7 bases in between. The CDR3 consists of 14 residues. Germline CDR1 reads LGHNA; CDR2 reads YSLEER. In nucleotides, the CDR3 is TGCGCCAGCAGCCAAGAAAAAGGGAACTATGGCTACACCTTC. It encodes CASSQEKGNYGYTF.

The V and J genes are TRBV6-5 and TRBJ2-1, with a possible D match to TRBD2 (6 bases). The end of the DNA is better explained by TRBJ2-7, so the J call may be wrong. The CDR3 has 15 residues. CDR1 and CDR2 from the germline V gene are MNHEY and SVGAGI. In DNA form, the CDR3 reads TGTGCCAGCAGTTACACCAGGGAGGCCTACAATGAGCAGTACTTC. Encoded protein: CASSYTREAYNEQYF.

The genes are TRBV20-1 and TRBJ2-1; 15 nucleotides align to TRBD2. Germline values: CDR1 DFQATT, CDR2 SNEGSKA (reference sequence). Losses at the gene ends were 1 base for V and 9 bases for J; bases not matched to a gene: 7. The CDR3 has 16 residues. The CDR3 DNA follows: TGCAGTGCTAGAGCCCGGACTAGCGGGAGGGTAGGTGAGCAGTTCTTC. Protein product: CSARARTSGRVGEQFF.

The V gene is TRBV5-6, the J gene TRBJ2-7; D ambiguous. Trimming took 0 bases from V and 5 from J, leaving 6 bases between them. The germline V gene has CDR1 SGHDT and CDR2 YYEEEE. This CDR3 is 12 amino acids long. The CDR3 DNA sequence: TGTGCCAGCAGCTTGGAGCCTCACGAGCAGTACTTC. It yields the protein CASSLEPHEQYF.

The chain has TRBV29-1 and TRBJ2-7; D possibly corresponds to TRBD2 (5 bases). There are 15 residues in the CDR3. Trimming pared 1 base from V and 2 bases from J, leaving 15 bases between. CDR1 is SQVTM, CDR2 ANQGSEA, per germline. CDR3 residues: CSVEAPGLRTYEQYF. The CDR3 DNA reads as TGCAGCGTTGAAGCCCCGGGATTGAGGACCTACGAGCAGTACTTC.

Comments on this clonotype: At one end the junction does not follow the germline gene, possibly because of a read error. The chain uses TRBV10-3 and TRBJ1-2, with a weak D call TRBD1 (5 bases). Germline loops: CDR1 ENHRY, CDR2 SYGVKD. The CDR3 consists of 13 residues. CDR3 coding DNA: TGTACCATCAGTGGGGACCCAAACTATGGCTACACCTTC. It yields the protein CTISGDPNYGYTF.

This clonotype showed up just a few times. This chain links TRBV27 with TRBJ2-3, with TRBD2 as a possible D gene (6 bases). V was shortened by 5 bases and J by 0 bases, with 24 bases between the two germline ends. The CDR3 loop spans 19 amino acids. Germline values: CDR1 MNHEY, CDR2 SMNVEV (reference sequence). CDR3 sequence: CASSPPGELVEGSTDTQYF. In DNA form, the CDR3 reads TGTGCCAGCAGTCCCCCGGGGGAACTAGTGGAAGGGAGCACAGATACGCAGTATTTT.

The rearrangement joins TRBV4-2 to TRBJ1-1; D remains unclear. CDR3 size: 13 residues. Germline V gene sequence: CDR1 LGHNA, CDR2 YNFKEQ. V was trimmed by 0 bases and J by 5 bases, leaving 7 bases between them. This CDR3 reads CASSQELWTEAFF. CDR3 sequence (DNA): TGTGCCAGCAGCCAAGAACTCTGGACTGAAGCTTTCTTT.

The chain uses TRBV7-8 and TRBJ2-4, with D tentatively TRBD1 (7 bases). The tail of the sequence fits TRBJ2-7 better, so the J call may be wrong. From germline, CDR1 is SGHVS and CDR2 FQNEAQ. There are 15 residues in the CDR3. CDR3 in amino acids: CASSHWDSVEGEQYF. Here the CDR3 DNA reads TGTGCCAGCAGCCATTGGGACAGTGTGGAGGGCGAGCAGTACTTC.

The V gene is TRBV6-1, the J gene TRBJ1-2; D gene uncertain. The CDR3 runs to 13 residues. Trimming took 2 bases from V and 3 from J, leaving 7 bases between them. Germline assignment: CDR1 MNHNS and CDR2 SASEGT. The CDR3 protein is CASSESKDYGYTF. Here the CDR3 DNA reads TGTGCCAGCAGTGAAAGTAAAGACTATGGCTACACCTTC.

In its sample, this clonotype was seen a few times. The chain carries TRBV3-1 and TRBJ2-7, with 10 positions matching TRBD1. The CDR3 is 17 residues long. Germline CDR1 is LGHDT and CDR2 is YNNKEL (reference sequence). J was trimmed by 5 bases and V by 4 bases; bases with no gene match: 14. The DNA for the CDR3 is TGTGCCAGCAGCCCTTGGAGGGGGGGACAGGGGATTCACGAGCAGTACTTC. As protein: CASSPWRGGQGIHEQYF.

This clonotype was seen a handful of times. The chain carries TRBV7-2 and TRBJ1-6; D call uncertain. This CDR3 contains 14 residues. The germline V gene encodes CDR1 SGHTA and CDR2 FQGNSA. V was pared by 2 bases and J by 10 bases, with 12 bases between. The CDR3, as DNA: TGTGCCAGCAGCTTAACCGGGGTCATCTCACCCCTCCACTTT. Its protein product is CASSLTGVISPLHF.

This chain joins TRBV20-1 and TRBJ2-7, with D perhaps given as TRBD1 or TRBD2 (5 bases each). The CDR3 consists of 15 residues. Germline V lookup: CDR1 DFQATT, CDR2 SNEGSKA (reference sequence). Trimming took off 3 bases at V and 8 bases at J, with 23 bases between the two ends. The CDR3 sequence: CSARGRVSFGKQQYF. As DNA, the CDR3 is TGCAGTGCTAGGGGCAGGGTGAGCTTCGGGAAGCAGCAGTACTTC.

The chain links TRBV2 to TRBJ2-1; either TRBD1 or TRBD2 may fit D (5 bases each). This CDR3 has 15 residues. The V end lost 6 bases, the J end lost 6 bases, and 18 bases lay between the germline ends. Per the germline V gene, CDR1 is SNHLY and CDR2 is FYNNEI. CDR3 amino acids: CASSPGTLSGNEQFF. Here the CDR3 DNA reads TGTGCCAGCAGCCCCGGGACCCTATCGGGCAATGAGCAGTTCTTC.

The rearrangement joins TRBV4-1 to TRBJ2-5; 8 bases fit TRBD2. J was trimmed by 8 bases and V by 2 bases; bases with no gene match: 13. This CDR3 contains 16 residues. Per the germline V gene, CDR1 is MGHRA and CDR2 is YSYEKL. The CDR3 spells CASSQILSGGRGTQYF. CDR3 bases: TGCGCCAGCAGCCAAATACTGAGCGGGGGCCGGGGAACCCAGTACTTC.

This clonotype was detected a few times. V is TRBV20-1 and J is TRBJ2-1; D uncertain. CDR3 length: 11 amino acids. Germline values: CDR1 DFQATT, CDR2 SNEGSKA (reference sequence). V was clipped by 0 bases and J by 9 bases, with 6 bases between them. The CDR3 here is CSARDLPEQFF. The CDR3 nucleotides are TGCAGTGCTAGAGATTTGCCTGAGCAGTTCTTC.

This clonotype was counted a single time. This chain joins TRBV6-1 and TRBJ1-1; no clear D gene. CDR1 and CDR2 (germline): MNHNS, SASEGT. Trimming removed 8 bases at V and 0 bases at J, with 16 bases between. CDR3 length equals 15 residues. The CDR3 spells CASSPAMPMNTEAFF. Here the CDR3 DNA reads TGTGCCAGCTCTCCTGCTATGCCCATGAACACTGAAGCTTTCTTT.

The chain is built from TRBV20-1 and TRBJ2-7; 8 nucleotides align to TRBD2. This CDR3 comprises 14 residues. Unmatched junction bases numbered 7, after V lost 3 bases and J lost 3 bases. CDR1 DFQATT and CDR2 SNEGSKA come from the germline V gene (reference sequence). CDR3 sequence: CSASSGEKLYEQYF. The CDR3 bases are TGCAGTGCTAGTAGCGGGGAGAAGCTCTACGAGCAGTACTTC.